These T cell receptor beta chains were read from a single sample in a study of beta chain features in type 1 diabetes. Method: immunoSEQ multiplex PCR; TCRdb's copy keeps in-frame clones and lacks some. The sample consists of some 350,000 clones, 9.6% of them appearing once. The sample comprised central memory CD4+ T cells from blood. Receptors were obtained from a man aged 25-40 years with type 1 diabetes. Both conserved end residues are part of each CDR3. The D gene is left open where the match is weak. Size values are once, few and many counts, or a class for expanded clones, and some rows have none.

clone_size j_call v_call d_call cdr3_nt cdr3_aa
medium-sized TRBJ2-1 TRBV27 NA TGTGCCAGCAGCCGAATTCCCGGGACTGGGAACAATGAGCAGTTCTTC CASSRIPGTGNNEQFF
few TRBJ1-2 TRBV4-3 NA TGCGCCAGCAGCCAAGATCGCGGGCAAAGTGGCTACACCTTC CASSQDRGQSGYTF
few TRBJ2-3 TRBV28 TRBD1 TGTGCCAGCAGTTACACCTCAGATCCGGGACAGGGGGCGCCAGATACGCAGTATTTT CASSYTSDPGQGAPDTQYF
few TRBJ2-6 TRBV7-9 TRBD2 TGTGCCAGCAGCTCCCCCCGGGGGGACTCTGGGGCCAACGTCCTGACTTTC CASSSPRGDSGANVLTF
few TRBJ1-6 TRBV28 NA TGTGCCAGTAGAATCGGGCACAGCAATTCACCCCTCCACTTT CASRIGHSNSPLHF
few TRBJ2-5 TRBV15 TRBD1 TGTGCCACCAGCGGGAGACAGGGATGGGAGACCCAGTACTTC CATSGRQGWETQYF
few TRBJ2-1 TRBV5-1 TRBD2 TGCGCCAGCAGCTTTTTAGCGGGCTCCTACAATGAGCAGTTCTTC CASSFLAGSYNEQFF
few TRBJ2-7 TRBV6-5 TRBD2 TGTGCCAGCAGTCCCAGCGGGGCCCGCTACGAGCAGTACTTC CASSPSGARYEQYF
NA TRBJ1-2 TRBV7-2 NA TGTGCCAGCAGCTTATCGGGGGAGGGCTACACCTTC CASSLSGEGYTF
NA TRBJ2-5 TRBV10-3 TRBD2 TGTGCCATCAGCCCCGGGAGGGGTTTCCAAGAGACCCAGTACTTC CAISPGRGFQETQYF
few TRBJ1-1 TRBV11-3 TRBD1 TGTGCCAGCAGCTTAGGAGCGGCTCAGGGGGGTGAAGCTTTCTTT CASSLGAAQGGEAFF
NA TRBJ2-7 TRBV6-5 TRBD1 TGTGCCAGCAGTTACTCGATTCAGGGGGCGTCGTACGAGCAGTACTTC CASSYSIQGASYEQYF
few TRBJ1-3 TRBV28 NA TGTGCCAGCAGTTTCGCCGGTACTGGAAACACCATATATTTT CASSFAGTGNTIYF
few TRBJ1-1 TRBV7-3 TRBD1 TGTGCCAGCAGCCTTCGACAGGGTACTGAAGCTTTCTTT CASSLRQGTEAFF
few TRBJ2-5 TRBV30 TRBD1 TGTGCCTGGAGTGTACAGGGGGCCCAGACCCAGTACTTC CAWSVQGAQTQYF
few TRBJ2-6 TRBV7-2 TRBD1 TGTGCCAGCAGCTCCGCCCGGGACAGGGCTGGGGCCAACGTCCTGACTTTC CASSSARDRAGANVLTF
few TRBJ2-2 TRBV28 TRBD2 TGTGCCAGCAGTACCGGGACTAAAAGCCCCACCGGGGAGCTGTTTTTT CASSTGTKSPTGELFF
NA TRBJ1-2 TRBV20-1 NA TGCAGTGCTAGTACCGTAGATGGCTACACCTTC CSASTVDGYTF
NA TRBJ2-3 TRBV2 TRBD2 TGTGCCAGCAGTTTAGACCGTAGCGGGAATACAGATACGCAGTATTTT CASSLDRSGNTDTQYF
few TRBJ2-7 TRBV28 TRBD2 TGTGCCAGCAGTATCCCGACTAGCGGGAGACGGGAGCAGTACTTC CASSIPTSGRREQYF
few TRBJ2-3 TRBV7-3 NA TGTGCCAGCAGCTTGGGGGGCCAGGCAGATACGCAGTATTTT CASSLGGQADTQYF
few TRBJ2-7 TRBV5-1 NA TGCGCCAGCAGCTTGGGTACTACCGACTACGAGCAGTACTTC CASSLGTTDYEQYF
many TRBJ2-1 TRBV18 TRBD1 TGTGCCAGCTCACCACAAACCGGGACAGTAAGCAATGAGCAGTTCTTC CASSPQTGTVSNEQFF
few TRBJ2-7 TRBV6-1 TRBD1 TGTGCCAGCAGTGAAGGACAGGGCGGTGGGAAGCAGTACTTC CASSEGQGGGKQYF
NA TRBJ1-2 TRBV6-5 NA TGTGCCAGCAGACAGACCCACTATGGCTACACCTTC CASRQTHYGYTF
NA TRBJ1-1 TRBV4-3 NA TGCGCCAGCAGACCCTCAGGGGTTAGCACTGAAGCTTTCTTT CASRPSGVSTEAFF
few TRBJ2-7 TRBV28 TRBD2 TGTGCCAGCAGGCGAGCGGGACTAAGCTCCTACGAGCAGTACTTC CASRRAGLSSYEQYF
NA TRBJ2-3 TRBV11-3 NA TGTGCCAGCAGCTTAGACCCCCCAGGGCGCGGCACAGATACGCAGTATTTT CASSLDPPGRGTDTQYF
NA TRBJ2-6 TRBV9 NA TGTGCCAGCAGCGCCGGGGACCGTGTCCTGACTTTC CASSAGDRVLTF
many TRBJ2-4 TRBV5-1 NA TGCGCCAGCAGCTTGACCGGCGGGGAAAACATTCAGTACTTC CASSLTGGENIQYF
NA TRBJ2-1 TRBV12-5 TRBD2 TGTGCTAGTGGTTTGCAGCTAGCGGGAGTGCATAATGAGCAGTTCTTC CASGLQLAGVHNEQFF
NA TRBJ2-1 TRBV30 NA TGTGCCTGGGACCCTTCTTTGCCCAATGAGCAGTTCTTC CAWDPSLPNEQFF
few TRBJ2-5 TRBV6-1 NA TGCGCCAGCAGTGAGTCTCGGGGGGCCGGCCAAGAGACCCAGTACTTC CASSESRGAGQETQYF
few TRBJ2-3 TRBV7-8 NA TGTGCCAGTCGCATATCGTGGGGGCTGAAGACAGATACGCAGTATTTT CASRISWGLKTDTQYF
few TRBJ1-5 TRBV4-1 NA TGCGCCAGCAGCCAAGATGGCAAGAATCAGCCCCAGCATTTT CASSQDGKNQPQHF
few TRBJ2-7 TRBV29-1 TRBD1 TGCAGCGTCCTCACGGGGACAGGGGGATACGAGCAGTACTTC CSVLTGTGGYEQYF
NA TRBJ2-2 TRBV2 TRBD2 TGTGCCAGCAGTGAAGTAGGGACTAAAAACACCGGGGAGCTGTTTTTT CASSEVGTKNTGELFF
few TRBJ2-5 TRBV6-5 NA TGTGCCAGCAGTTACCTTCAGAGAAGGGAGACCCAGTACTTC CASSYLQRRETQYF
NA TRBJ2-3 TRBV4-2 TRBD2 TGTGCCAGCACCCGGACTAGCGGGATCACAGATACGCAGTATTTT CASTRTSGITDTQYF
NA TRBJ2-7 TRBV5-4 NA TGTGCCAGCAGGCGGACAGCGACCTACGAGCAGTACTTC CASRRTATYEQYF
few TRBJ2-1 TRBV11-2 NA TGTGCCAGCAGCTTAGACACCAACTCCTACAATGAGCAGTTCTTC CASSLDTNSYNEQFF
many TRBJ2-5 TRBV19 TRBD1 TGTGCCAGTAGTACGACAGGGCAAGAGACCCAGTACTTC CASSTTGQETQYF
NA TRBJ2-5 TRBV28 TRBD2 TGTGCCAGCCATCTAGCGGGACTGAAAGAGACCCAGTACTTC CASHLAGLKETQYF
many TRBJ2-7 TRBV9 NA TGTGCCAGCAGCCAGGGAAGCGGCTACGAGCAGTACTTC CASSQGSGYEQYF
NA TRBJ1-5 TRBV7-9 NA TGTGCCAGCAGCTTAGAAGACGGATATAGCAATCAGCCCCAGCATTTT CASSLEDGYSNQPQHF
few TRBJ1-2 TRBV5-1 NA TGCGCCAGCAGTCCAGGGCACGAAGGCTATGGCTACACCTTC CASSPGHEGYGYTF
NA TRBJ2-2 TRBV5-1 NA TGCGCCAGCAGCTGGGGTTCCACCGGGATGGCCACCGGGGAGCTGTTTTTT CASSWGSTGMATGELFF
once TRBJ1-2 TRBV2 TRBD1 TGTGCCAGCAGGCGAATCCCCCGAAGGGACAGCAACTATGGCTACACCTTC CASRRIPRRDSNYGYTF
NA TRBJ2-6 TRBV5-4 TRBD1 TGTGCCAGCAGCTCATCTATCGGGACAGCGAACTCTGGGGCCAACGTCCTGACTTTC CASSSSIGTANSGANVLTF
few TRBJ2-7 TRBV7-2 NA TGTGCCAGCAGCACTTCCGTTGCCTACGAGCAGTACTTC CASSTSVAYEQYF